This T cell receptor beta chain was recovered during a study of T cells in Graves' hyperthyroidism and ophthalmopathy. Study results and caveats: Blood shared most expanded thyroid clonotypes above 0.001.

Not enrolled were patients with uncontrolled infection, other autoimmune disease, pregnancy or lactation. The TCR beta CDR3 regions underwent amplification using RNA transcripts as the source. Primed by the HTBI set, a first-round RT-PCR was run on the TCR CDR3. TCRdb fed the multiplex PCR reads into MiXCR, producing one record per CDR3 protein. There are more than 350,000 distinct CDR3 sequences in the sample; approximately 16% occur only once, and about 21% lies in the top ten. Worth noting for this clonotype: Its antigen is unidentified.

Germline-derived CDR1 and CDR2 are SQVTM and ANQGSEA. This CDR3 has 12 amino acids. V was cut by 4 bases and J by 8 bases, with 12 bases left in between. The TCR comes from a woman in her sixties with Graves' ophthalmopathy. Material for sequencing was blood. This chain uses TRBV29-1 with TRBJ1-5; D gene uncertain. The CDR3 DNA reads as TGCAGCGTTGGGGGTAACGGGGAGCCCCAGCATTTT. This codes for CSVGGNGEPQHF.